These T cell receptor beta chains were read from a single sample in a study of blood T cell repertoires in COVID-19. Profiling relied on immunoSEQ multiplex PCR, and the TCRdb table lists in-frame clones only, not all of them. The sample lists a few hundred thousand clones, approximately 88% occurring once. What was sequenced was PBMCs or T cells enriched from blood (not recorded which). These receptors were taken from a woman aged 40 to 50 who had been exposed to COVID-19. Both conserved end residues are part of each CDR3. Fields, in order: J gene, V gene, D gene, clone size, CDR3 DNA, CDR3 protein. D genes are given only for firm matches. Part of the rows lack a size; the others show once, few, many or a class for expanded clones.

TRBJ1-4,TRBV15,TRBD1,-,TGTGCCACCAGCAGAACCATCGGGACAGAGAGCGAAAAACTGTTTTTT,CATSRTIGTESEKLFF
TRBJ2-7,TRBV7-6,-,-,TGTGCCAGCAGCTTAGCGGGGAGCTCCTACGAGCAGTACTTC,CASSLAGSSYEQYF
TRBJ1-4,TRBV4-1,TRBD1,once,TGCGCCAGCAGCCAAGTATGGGACAGGTATGAAAAACTGTTTTTT,CASSQVWDRYEKLFF
TRBJ2-1,TRBV10-3,TRBD2,-,TGTGCCATCAGTGACGCTAGCGGGAGGTACAATGAGCAGTTCTTC,CAISDASGRYNEQFF
TRBJ1-2,TRBV27,TRBD1,-,TGTGCCAGCAGTTTCCAGGGACAGGGTGACGGCTACACCTTC,CASSFQGQGDGYTF
TRBJ1-2,TRBV6-6,-,-,TGTGCCAGCGGGCGGGGTGACTACACCTTC,CASGRGDYTF
TRBJ1-3,TRBV18,-,once,TGTGCCAGCTCGCCAATAGGGGCAGGGTTCCGTGGAAACACCATATATTTT,CASSPIGAGFRGNTIYF
TRBJ2-2,TRBV7-2,-,-,TGTGCCAGCAGCTTAGCGCACAGTATTGCCGGGGAGCTGTTTTTT,CASSLAHSIAGELFF
TRBJ2-5,TRBV28,-,-,TGTGCCAGCAGGGTTGCGGGACGGGAGACCCAGTACTTC,CASRVAGRETQYF
TRBJ1-2,TRBV28,-,-,TGTGCCAGCAGGGAGGGGTTTCCGAAAAACTATGGCTACACCTTC,CASREGFPKNYGYTF
TRBJ1-5,TRBV28,TRBD1,-,TGTGCCAGCAGTACAGGGGGAGGGCAGCCCCAGCATTTT,CASSTGGGQPQHF
TRBJ2-7,TRBV2,-,-,TGTGCCAGCAGTCTGAAGCGGACCTACGAGCAGTACTTC,CASSLKRTYEQYF
TRBJ1-3,TRBV5-8,-,-,TGTGCCAGCAGCTCACAGGGATGGTCTGGAAACACCATATATTTT,CASSSQGWSGNTIYF
TRBJ1-1,TRBV19,-,-,TGTGCCAGTAGTATAGTCCCAAACACTGAAGCTTTCTTT,CASSIVPNTEAFF
TRBJ1-6,TRBV18,-,-,TGTGCCAGCTCACCTCAAGGACAGATTAATTCACCCCTCCACTTT,CASSPQGQINSPLHF
TRBJ2-6,TRBV7-3,-,-,TGTGCCAGCAGCTTACTGGTAGCTGGGGCCAACGTCCTGACTTTC,CASSLLVAGANVLTF
TRBJ1-2,TRBV29-1,-,-,TGCAGCGTTGAACCAAACGAGAGCGCTTATGGCTACACCTTC,CSVEPNESAYGYTF
TRBJ1-3,TRBV18,TRBD1,-,TGTGCCAGCTCACCATCGGACAGGGGAATGTATTTT,CASSPSDRGMYF
TRBJ1-4,TRBV12-3/TRBV12-4,-,few,TGTGCCAGCGGCCGTGGAGGTGAAAAACTGTTTTTT,CASGRGGEKLFF
TRBJ2-1,TRBV18,TRBD1,-,TGTGCCAGCTCCCAGGGACAGATCAATGAGCAGTTCTTC,CASSQGQINEQFF
TRBJ1-1,TRBV9,-,once,TGTGCCAGCAGCGGGTCGGACAGACAGAACACTGAAGCTTTCTTT,CASSGSDRQNTEAFF
TRBJ1-1,TRBV18,TRBD1,-,TGTGCCAGCTCACCTGTCACAGGGGAAACTGAAGCTTTCTTT,CASSPVTGETEAFF
TRBJ1-6,TRBV6-1,-,-,TGTGCCAGCAGTGAAGCGGGTCATGCGGGACCGTCACCCCTCCACTTT,CASSEAGHAGPSPLHF
TRBJ2-5,TRBV28,-,-,TGTGCCAGCCATGAAAGCCCCCGGTCCGGGGAGACCCAGTACTTC,CASHESPRSGETQYF
TRBJ1-5,TRBV28,-,-,TGTGCCAGCAGTTTTATCGGGTACAATCAGCCCCAGCATTTT,CASSFIGYNQPQHF
TRBJ1-2,TRBV3-1/TRBV3-2,TRBD1,-,TGTGCCAGCAGCCCGCAGACAGGGTCCTATGGCTACACCTTC,CASSPQTGSYGYTF
TRBJ2-1,TRBV29-1,TRBD2,-,TGCAGCGTTGAGGGACTAGCGGGTATTAATGAGCAGTTCTTC,CSVEGLAGINEQFF
TRBJ2-3,TRBV7-6,TRBD1,-,TGTGCCAGCAGCTCTTCGACAGGGGCCGAGGGTACGCAGTATTTT,CASSSSTGAEGTQYF
TRBJ2-1,TRBV12-5,-,-,TGTGCTAGTGGTTTGGTACCCAGGGGTGAGCAGTTCTTC,CASGLVPRGEQFF
TRBJ2-2,TRBV2,-,-,TGTGCCAGCAGTCGACAGCTGAACACCGGGGAGCTGTTTTTT,CASSRQLNTGELFF
TRBJ2-7,TRBV27,TRBD1,once,TGTGCCAGCAGTATCCATACAGGGGCCTACGAGCAGTACTTC,CASSIHTGAYEQYF
TRBJ1-1,TRBV30,TRBD1,-,TGTGCCTGGAGTCGGACAGGGTGGACTGAAGCTTTCTTT,CAWSRTGWTEAFF
TRBJ2-7,TRBV5-1,TRBD2,-,TGCGCCAGCAGCTGGTTAGCGGGACTAAACTACGAGCAGTACTTC,CASSWLAGLNYEQYF
TRBJ2-3,TRBV19,-,-,TGTGCCAGTAGCACAACGACACGTACGCAGTATTTT,CASSTTTRTQYF
TRBJ1-4,TRBV6-5,-,-,TGTGCCAGCAGACAGGCCCATCCCACTAATGAAAAACTGTTTTTT,CASRQAHPTNEKLFF
TRBJ2-2,TRBV7-2,-,-,TGTGCCAGCAGCAAATCTATAAGTGGCGGGGAGCTGTTTTTT,CASSKSISGGELFF
TRBJ1-1,TRBV11-2,-,-,TGTGCCAGCAGCTTACTCGAGGCGGGGGTAGGCACTGAAGCTTTCTTT,CASSLLEAGVGTEAFF
TRBJ2-1,TRBV24-1,-,-,TGTGCCACCAGTGACCGTATCAGGGGAAATGAGCAGTTCTTC,CATSDRIRGNEQFF
TRBJ2-3,TRBV5-1,TRBD1,-,TGTGCCAGCAGCTTGGGGGACAGGACCACAGATACGCAGTATTTT,CASSLGDRTTDTQYF
TRBJ1-5,TRBV28,TRBD1,few,TGTGCCAGCCATCGACAGGGCCCCTTGGAACCCCAGCATTTT,CASHRQGPLEPQHF
TRBJ1-5,TRBV5-1,-,once,TGCGCCAGCAGCAAAGACGGGGATAGCAATCAGCCCCAGCATTTT,CASSKDGDSNQPQHF
TRBJ1-2,TRBV6-4,-,-,TGTGCCAGCAGTCCGACAGCGAATTGGGTCTATGGCTACACCTTC,CASSPTANWVYGYTF
TRBJ2-7,TRBV12-3/TRBV12-4,TRBD1,-,TGTGCCAGCAGACCGGGACAGGACTACGAGCAGTACTTC,CASRPGQDYEQYF